The entry below gives a single T cell receptor beta chain sequence along with its context. Seattle patients were enrolled during active infection and followed longitudinally. Under the authors' procedure: Estimation of nucleated cell counts was performed using reference gene primer amplification. This table comes from immunoSEQ multiplex PCR, and its TCRdb copy is limited to in-frame clones, with some not included. The V and J calls and the clone size are those of that table, but D and trimming were determined from the DNA. In the table there are under 200,000 clones, 85% to 90% of which are singletons. CDR1 is SGHAT and CDR2 is FQNNGV in the germline V gene. Trimming cost V 1 base and J 6 bases, with 10 bases left between them. The length of the CDR3 is 15 residues. The sample belongs to a study of blood T cell repertoires in COVID-19. Study overall: Material from acute and convalescent COVID-19 was sourced from the United States, Italy and Spain. In each case, the material was cDNA or gDNA derived from T cells, B-cell-depleted T cells, or PBMCs.

The V and J genes are TRBV11-2 and TRBJ1-6; D may be TRBD1 (5 bases). The receptor's source is a man aged 60 to 75 with COVID-19, enrolled during active disease. Sequencing used peripheral blood. Here the CDR3 DNA reads TGTGCCAGCAGCTTAGTAGGGGTCGTTAATTCACCCCTCCACTTT. Residues: CASSLVGVVNSPLHF.